The rows below give T cell receptor beta chains drawn from one sample of a study of T cell clones after liver transplantation. The method was immunoSEQ multiplex PCR; TCRdb's version includes in-frame clones alone and lacks a portion of them. The sample comprises roughly 80,000 clones, approximately 87% of which are singletons, and about 2.5% rests with the top ten. The input for sequencing was CD4+ T cells from blood, taken at the 22-month timepoint. These receptors were taken from a human patient who received a liver transplant. Part of the T cell pool may stem from the graft donor. CDR3s include the opening cysteine and the closing phenylalanine or tryptophan. Each record gives: D gene, J gene, clone size, CDR3 length, V gene, CDR3 protein, CDR3 DNA. D genes are given only for firm matches. Expanded clones are given a class, and other clones once, few, many or no size at all.

d_call: TRBD2; j_call: TRBJ2-5; clone_size: NA; cdr3_length: 16; v_call: TRBV9; cdr3_aa: CASSVGGRGGQETQYF; cdr3_nt: TGTGCCAGCAGCGTAGGCGGGCGGGGGGGCCAAGAGACCCAGTACTTC
d_call: TRBD1; j_call: TRBJ1-2; clone_size: NA; cdr3_length: 20; v_call: TRBV28; cdr3_aa: CASSLLSGRQGANANYGYTF; cdr3_nt: TGTGCCAGCAGTTTATTGTCGGGTCGTCAGGGGGCGAACGCTAACTATGGCTACACCTTC
d_call: NA; j_call: TRBJ2-5; clone_size: few; cdr3_length: 13; v_call: TRBV5-6; cdr3_aa: CASSLGRGETQYF; cdr3_nt: TGTGCCAGCAGCTTGGGACGGGGAGAGACCCAGTACTTC
d_call: TRBD1; j_call: TRBJ1-2; clone_size: NA; cdr3_length: 14; v_call: TRBV10-3; cdr3_aa: CAISENRGQVGYTF; cdr3_nt: TGTGCCATCAGTGAAAACAGGGGGCAAGTAGGCTACACCTTC
d_call: TRBD1; j_call: TRBJ2-4; clone_size: NA; cdr3_length: 19; v_call: TRBV11-1; cdr3_aa: CASSSSVWTGVYAKNIQYF; cdr3_nt: TGTGCCAGCAGCTCGTCGGTGTGGACAGGGGTTTATGCCAAAAACATTCAGTACTTC
d_call: TRBD1; j_call: TRBJ1-4; clone_size: NA; cdr3_length: 15; v_call: TRBV18; cdr3_aa: CASSLGTAKNEKLFF; cdr3_nt: TGTGCCAGCTCACTTGGGACAGCAAAAAATGAAAAACTGTTTTTT
d_call: TRBD2; j_call: TRBJ2-1; clone_size: NA; cdr3_length: 17; v_call: TRBV18; cdr3_aa: CASSPPSSGGIYNEQFF; cdr3_nt: TGTGCCAGCTCACCACCATCTAGCGGGGGAATCTACAATGAGCAGTTCTTC
d_call: TRBD1; j_call: TRBJ2-7; clone_size: NA; cdr3_length: 15; v_call: TRBV28; cdr3_aa: CASSGTGTGSYEQYF; cdr3_nt: TGTGCCAGCAGTGGGACCGGGACAGGGAGCTACGAGCAGTACTTC
d_call: NA; j_call: TRBJ2-2; clone_size: NA; cdr3_length: 15; v_call: TRBV5-1; cdr3_aa: CASSTTPQGTGELFF; cdr3_nt: TGCGCCAGCAGCACTACCCCACAGGGAACCGGGGAGCTGTTTTTT
d_call: NA; j_call: TRBJ2-1; clone_size: NA; cdr3_length: 14; v_call: TRBV6-6; cdr3_aa: CASSYGGSYNEQFF; cdr3_nt: TGTGCCAGCAGTTATGGGGGCTCCTACAATGAGCAGTTCTTC
d_call: TRBD1; j_call: TRBJ1-2; clone_size: NA; cdr3_length: 14; v_call: TRBV7-2; cdr3_aa: CASSSGGDRYGYTF; cdr3_nt: TGTGCCAGCAGCTCAGGGGGGGATCGCTATGGCTACACCTTC
d_call: NA; j_call: TRBJ1-5; clone_size: NA; cdr3_length: 13; v_call: TRBV6-1; cdr3_aa: CALSPGGNQPQHF; cdr3_nt: TGTGCCCTGTCCCCCGGCGGCAATCAGCCCCAGCATTTT
d_call: NA; j_call: TRBJ1-1; clone_size: NA; cdr3_length: 16; v_call: TRBV7-3; cdr3_aa: CASSLNPGSGGTEAFF; cdr3_nt: TGTGCCAGCAGCTTAAACCCTGGCTCGGGGGGCACTGAAGCTTTCTTT
d_call: TRBD1; j_call: TRBJ2-5; clone_size: once; cdr3_length: 14; v_call: TRBV5-4; cdr3_aa: CASSTQGARETQYF; cdr3_nt: TGTGCCAGCAGCACCCAGGGGGCCCGGGAGACCCAGTACTTC
d_call: NA; j_call: TRBJ1-5; clone_size: NA; cdr3_length: 15; v_call: TRBV19; cdr3_aa: CASSMVRQTNQPQHF; cdr3_nt: TGTGCCAGTAGTATGGTTAGACAGACCAATCAGCCCCAGCATTTT
d_call: NA; j_call: TRBJ2-1; clone_size: NA; cdr3_length: 14; v_call: TRBV7-2; cdr3_aa: CASSPQGGYNEQFF; cdr3_nt: TGTGCCAGCAGCCCTCAGGGTGGGTACAATGAGCAGTTCTTC
d_call: NA; j_call: TRBJ2-5; clone_size: NA; cdr3_length: 13; v_call: TRBV7-9; cdr3_aa: CASSKGAGETQYF; cdr3_nt: TGTGCCAGCAGCAAGGGTGCCGGTGAGACCCAGTACTTC
d_call: TRBD2; j_call: TRBJ2-1; clone_size: NA; cdr3_length: 15; v_call: TRBV9; cdr3_aa: CASRQGAGGPNEQFF; cdr3_nt: TGTGCCAGCAGACAAGGTGCGGGAGGGCCGAATGAGCAGTTCTTC
d_call: TRBD1; j_call: TRBJ2-3; clone_size: NA; cdr3_length: 15; v_call: TRBV19; cdr3_aa: CASTLGTGGPDTQYF; cdr3_nt: TGTGCCAGTACACTTGGGACAGGGGGCCCAGATACGCAGTATTTT
d_call: TRBD1; j_call: TRBJ1-4; clone_size: NA; cdr3_length: 14; v_call: TRBV5-4; cdr3_aa: CASTNQGGGEKLFF; cdr3_nt: TGTGCCAGCACAAACCAGGGGGGGGGTGAAAAACTGTTTTTT
d_call: TRBD1; j_call: TRBJ1-1; clone_size: NA; cdr3_length: 12; v_call: TRBV29-1; cdr3_aa: CSARQGASEAFF; cdr3_nt: TGCAGCGCGCGACAGGGGGCATCGGAAGCTTTCTTT
d_call: TRBD2; j_call: TRBJ2-2; clone_size: NA; cdr3_length: 14; v_call: TRBV19; cdr3_aa: CASSKRGRAGELFF; cdr3_nt: TGTGCCAGTAGTAAGCGGGGGCGCGCCGGGGAGCTGTTTTTT
d_call: NA; j_call: TRBJ1-4; clone_size: NA; cdr3_length: 15; v_call: TRBV7-9; cdr3_aa: CASSPTRGTNEKLFF; cdr3_nt: TGTGCCAGCAGCCCGACGAGGGGGACTAATGAAAAACTGTTTTTT
d_call: TRBD1; j_call: TRBJ2-1; clone_size: NA; cdr3_length: 14; v_call: TRBV19; cdr3_aa: CASSIYRDSNEQFF; cdr3_nt: TGTGCCAGTAGTATATACCGGGACAGCAATGAGCAGTTCTTC
d_call: TRBD2; j_call: TRBJ2-3; clone_size: NA; cdr3_length: 16; v_call: TRBV4-3; cdr3_aa: CASSQAYSGGPNTQYF; cdr3_nt: TGCGCCAGCAGCCAAGCCTATAGCGGGGGACCTAATACGCAGTATTTT
d_call: NA; j_call: TRBJ2-5; clone_size: NA; cdr3_length: 15; v_call: TRBV2; cdr3_aa: CASSEGSGDQETQYF; cdr3_nt: TGTGCCAGCAGTGAGGGTAGCGGAGACCAAGAGACCCAGTACTTC
d_call: NA; j_call: TRBJ2-5; clone_size: NA; cdr3_length: 14; v_call: TRBV5-4; cdr3_aa: CASSLGGLGETQYF; cdr3_nt: TGTGCCAGCAGCTTGGGCGGTCTAGGGGAGACCCAGTACTTC
d_call: TRBD2; j_call: TRBJ2-7; clone_size: NA; cdr3_length: 15; v_call: TRBV7-2; cdr3_aa: CASSLGSGGNYEQYF; cdr3_nt: TGTGCCAGCAGCTTAGGTAGCGGGGGAAACTACGAGCAGTACTTC
d_call: TRBD2; j_call: TRBJ2-5; clone_size: once; cdr3_length: 16; v_call: TRBV25-1; cdr3_aa: CASRTERGGLQETQYF; cdr3_nt: TGTGCCAGCAGGACAGAGCGGGGGGGCCTCCAAGAGACCCAGTACTTC
d_call: NA; j_call: TRBJ1-1; clone_size: NA; cdr3_length: 11; v_call: TRBV5-5; cdr3_aa: CASWRNTEAFF; cdr3_nt: TGTGCCAGCTGGAGGAACACTGAAGCTTTCTTT
d_call: NA; j_call: TRBJ1-5; clone_size: NA; cdr3_length: 13; v_call: TRBV6-6; cdr3_aa: CASSANSNQPQHF; cdr3_nt: TGTGCCAGCAGTGCAAATAGCAATCAGCCCCAGCATTTT
d_call: TRBD1; j_call: TRBJ1-2; clone_size: NA; cdr3_length: 13; v_call: TRBV10-3; cdr3_aa: CAISRDRVGGYTF; cdr3_nt: TGTGCCATCAGTAGGGACAGGGTGGGCGGCTACACCTTC
d_call: TRBD1; j_call: TRBJ1-2; clone_size: NA; cdr3_length: 14; v_call: TRBV25-1; cdr3_aa: CASSTPGQGAVCTF; cdr3_nt: TGTGCCAGCAGTACCCCGGGACAGGGGGCCGTTTGCACCTTC
d_call: NA; j_call: TRBJ1-2; clone_size: NA; cdr3_length: 16; v_call: TRBV18; cdr3_aa: CASSPTFGTESYGYTF; cdr3_nt: TGTGCCAGCTCACCTACCTTCGGGACGGAGAGCTATGGCTACACCTTC
d_call: NA; j_call: TRBJ1-1; clone_size: NA; cdr3_length: 14; v_call: TRBV18; cdr3_aa: CASSKGQMNTEAFF; cdr3_nt: TGTGCCAGCTCAAAAGGACAGATGAACACTGAAGCTTTCTTT
d_call: NA; j_call: TRBJ1-4; clone_size: NA; cdr3_length: 14; v_call: TRBV5-5; cdr3_aa: CASSLRPTNEKLFF; cdr3_nt: TGTGCCAGCAGCCTAAGACCAACGAATGAAAAACTGTTTTTT
d_call: NA; j_call: TRBJ2-3; clone_size: NA; cdr3_length: 14; v_call: TRBV7-8; cdr3_aa: CASSLGGRRNTQYF; cdr3_nt: TGTGCCAGCAGCTTAGGGGGACGGCGGAATACGCAGTATTTT
d_call: NA; j_call: TRBJ1-2; clone_size: NA; cdr3_length: 14; v_call: TRBV6-1; cdr3_aa: CASSEEGASYGYTF; cdr3_nt: TGTGCCAGCAGTGAAGAGGGCGCGTCCTATGGCTACACCTTC
d_call: TRBD2; j_call: TRBJ2-3; clone_size: once; cdr3_length: 17; v_call: TRBV7-2; cdr3_aa: CASSARTSGDYTDTQYF; cdr3_nt: TGTGCCAGCAGCGCCCGGACTAGCGGGGATTACACAGATACGCAGTATTTT
d_call: NA; j_call: TRBJ2-1; clone_size: once; cdr3_length: 16; v_call: TRBV11-3; cdr3_aa: CASSLGTKQHSNEQFF; cdr3_nt: TGTGCCAGCAGCTTAGGTACAAAGCAACATTCCAATGAGCAGTTCTTC
d_call: NA; j_call: TRBJ2-5; clone_size: NA; cdr3_length: 15; v_call: TRBV18; cdr3_aa: CASSPPSGFQETQYF; cdr3_nt: TGTGCCAGCTCACCACCATCAGGGTTCCAAGAGACCCAGTACTTC
d_call: TRBD1; j_call: TRBJ2-3; clone_size: few; cdr3_length: 16; v_call: TRBV19; cdr3_aa: CASSIFRGQGTDTQYF; cdr3_nt: TGTGCCAGTAGTATTTTCCGGGGACAGGGTACCGATACGCAGTATTTT